The present TCR beta chain was sequenced within a study of T cell responses to AZD1222 COVID-19 vaccine. Libraries were prepared by immunoSEQ multiplex PCR; TCRdb keeps only in-frame clonotypes and omits some of them. The table records 54,000 or so clones, over 80% of them present only once. For this clone: The junction does not match germline at one end; this may be a read error.

The CDR3 extends over 19 amino acids. Germline V gives CDR1 SNHLY, CDR2 FYNNEI. Sequencing used peripheral blood, obtained on day 0 of AZD1222 vaccination. The TCR was taken from an adult in good health. J is TRBJ2-2 and V is TRBV2; 7 positions match TRBD2. This chain's CDR3 is CASSEVNVLALLEHRGAVF. CDR3 coding DNA: TGTGCCAGCAGTGAAGTTAATGTACTAGCGCTGCTTGAACACCGGGGAGCTGTTTTT.